This TCR beta chain originates from a study of blood T cell repertoires in COVID-19. Study overall: There were acute and convalescent COVID-19 samples, and they came from the United States, Italy and Spain.

Original processing notes: Amplification with reference gene primers provided the estimates of nucleated cell counts. TCRdb's copy holds only in-frame clones and misses some; the assay was immunoSEQ multiplex PCR. V and J calls and clone size follow that table, whereas D and trimming were derived from the DNA. The repertoire holds around 130,000 clones, with approximately 85% as singletons. CDR1 and CDR2 (germline): MGHRA, YSYEKL. The trim removed 4 bases at V and 12 bases at J, leaving 12 bases unmatched. This CDR3 spans 14 amino acids. This sequence originates from a human donor in a cohort sampled during active COVID-19. Sequenced material: peripheral blood. The gene calls are TRBV4-1 and TRBJ2-3; 8 positions match TRBD2. The CDR3 DNA is TGCGCCAGCAGCCGTGCCCAACTAGCGGAGAATCAGTATTTT. Its translation is CASSRAQLAENQYF.